The 23 T cell receptor beta chains below were found in one sample sequenced in a study of shared clonotypes between healthy human individuals. Terminally differentiated effector memory CD45RA+ cells were excluded from the naive CD8 cells, which were CD45RO-negative and positively selected for CCR7. Libraries were prepared by immunoSEQ multiplex PCR; TCRdb keeps only in-frame clonotypes and omits some of them. The table shows over 2 million clones, with about 95% occurring only once. Sequenced: naive CD8+ T cells sorted from blood. The receptors stem from a man between 18 and 35 years old in good health.

V gene TRBV2 combines with J gene TRBJ2-7; D remains ambiguous. V lost 1 base and J 0 bases, leaving 10 bases between the germline ends. The CDR3 covers 15 residues. Germline values: CDR1 SNHLY, CDR2 FYNNEI. CDR3 bases: TGTGCCAGCAGTGAAGGGTGGGCGATCTCCTACGAGCAGTACTTC. It specifies CASSEGWAISYEQYF.

V is TRBV19 and J is TRBJ2-7; possibly TRBD1 or TRBD2 for D (5 bases each). The CDR3 runs 14 residues. V was shortened by 5 bases and J by 2 bases, with 13 bases between the two germline ends. The V gene's germline CDR1 is LNHDA and CDR2 SQIVND (reference sequence). The CDR3 DNA is TGTGCCAGTAGTGGGACCAATACAGCCTACGAGCAGTACTTC. Protein sequence: CASSGTNTAYEQYF.

This chain links TRBV29-1 with TRBJ2-1; TRBD2 aligns across 8 bases. Germline V CDR1 and CDR2: SQVTM, ANQGSEA. J gave up 8 bases and V 4 bases, and 4 bases lay outside the gene matches. The CDR3 spans 12 residues. The CDR3 region has the DNA TGCAGCGTTGTTGACGGGGGGGATGAGCAGTTCTTC. This sequence encodes CSVVDGGDEQFF.

The genes are TRBV30 and TRBJ2-3; D may be TRBD1 (6 bases). The V gene lost 0 bases and the J gene lost 10 bases, with 11 bases spanning the gap. The CDR3 runs to 12 residues. CDR1 is GTSNPN, CDR2 SVGIG, per germline (reference sequence). CDR3 amino acids: CAWSVRGFAQYF. The CDR3 region has the DNA TGTGCCTGGAGTGTTAGGGGGTTTGCGCAGTATTTT.

V usage is TRBV6-5 and J usage is TRBJ1-4; 12 bases align to TRBD1. Trimming cost V 2 bases and J 13 bases; bases outside gene matches: 8. CDR1 MNHEY and CDR2 SVGAGI come from the germline V gene. The CDR3 spans 15 residues. CDR3 protein: CASSYVGQGAERLFF. The CDR3 DNA follows: TGTGCCAGCAGTTACGTGGGACAGGGGGCAGAGAGACTGTTTTTT.

The rearrangement uses TRBV9 and TRBJ1-2; 8 bases line up with TRBD1. J gave up 5 bases and V 0 bases, and 6 bases lay outside the gene matches. The CDR3 sequence is 15 residues long. Germline loops: CDR1 SGDLS, CDR2 YYNGEE. The DNA of the CDR3 is TGTGCCAGCAGCGTAGACAGGGGGGCTCTGTATGGCTACACCTTC. Its protein is CASSVDRGALYGYTF.

The chain combines TRBV6-6 with TRBJ2-7; weak D call: TRBD2 (7 bases). Deletions cut 6 bases from V and 2 bases from J, with 17 bases between. CDR3 length: 15 residues. Per germline, CDR1 MNHNY and CDR2 SVGAGI (reference sequence). In DNA, the CDR3 is TGTGCCAGCAGCCAAGAAGGGGGGGGAGCCTACGAGCAGTACTTC. Translation: CASSQEGGGAYEQYF.

The chain combines TRBV29-1 with TRBJ1-2; TRBD1 is a possible D gene (5 bases). The CDR3 runs to 12 residues. In germline, CDR1 is SQVTM, CDR2 ANQGSEA. V lost 6 bases, J lost 9 bases, and 17 bases lay in between. In nucleotides, the CDR3 is TGCAGCGTCCTGGCGGCGGGGGGGAGCTACACCTTC. Its translation is CSVLAAGGSYTF.

This clone appeared a single time. This rearrangement joins TRBV7-9 to TRBJ2-1; D is possibly TRBD2 (5 bases). Germline CDR1 SEHNR, CDR2 FQNEAQ (reference sequence). There are 12 residues in the CDR3. V was clipped by 7 bases and J by 10 bases, with 14 bases between them. The CDR3, as DNA: TGTGCCAGCACCGGCTTAAGACTAGAGCAGTTCTTC. Protein: CASTGLRLEQFF. The full variable domain, in which reference TRBV7-9 and TRBJ2-1 provide the parts outside the CDR3, is DTGVSQNPRHKITKRGQNVTFRCDPISEHNRLYWYRQTLGQGPEFLTYFQNEAQLEKSRLLSDRFSAERPKGSFSTLEIQRTEQGDSAMYLCASTGLRLEQFFGPGTRLTVL.

This clone was found a few times. CDR3 nucleotide sequence: TGTGCCAGCAGTTTGCGGGGGGTGAATGGCTACACCTTC. Protein product: CASSLRGVNGYTF. The V and J genes are TRBV28 and TRBJ1-2; D might be TRBD1 (5 bases). Trimming stripped 3 bases from V and 6 bases from J, with 11 bases between. This CDR3 is 13 amino acids long. CDR1 MDHEN and CDR2 SYDVKM come from the germline V gene.

The genes are TRBV5-6 and TRBJ2-5; D remains unclear. The CDR3 runs to 14 residues. The germline gives CDR1 SGHDT, CDR2 YYEEEE. V was clipped by 2 bases and J by 0 bases, with 8 bases between them. The CDR3 bases are TGTGCCAGCAGCTTATTGGAGTACCAAGAGACCCAGTACTTC. Protein sequence: CASSLLEYQETQYF. Based on the CDR3 plus reference TRBV5-6 and TRBJ2-5, the full variable domain is DAGVTQSPTHLIKTRGQQVTLRCSPKSGHDTVSWYQQALGQGPQFIFQYYEEEERQRGNFPDRFSGHQFPNYSSELNVNALLLGDSALYLCASSLLEYQETQYFGPGTRLLVL.

The chain has TRBV5-8 and TRBJ1-1; D ambiguous. The CDR3 has 15 residues. Germline CDR1 reads SGHTS; CDR2 reads YDEGEE. V was pared by 0 bases and J by 5 bases, with 14 bases between. The CDR3 region is CASSLVGHSATEAFF. CDR3 bases: TGTGCCAGCAGCTTGGTAGGCCATTCGGCAACTGAAGCTTTCTTT.

Comments on this clone: Other DNA sequences in the same sample also yield this CDR3. The rearrangement links TRBV30 to TRBJ2-7; tentatively, D is TRBD2 (6 bases). From germline, CDR1 is GTSNPN and CDR2 SVGIG (reference sequence). The CDR3 spans 12 residues. Trimming took 5 bases from V and 2 from J, leaving 10 bases between them. CDR3 sequence reads: CAWSGLAYEQYF. The CDR3 nucleotides are TGTGCCTGGTCGGGACTTGCCTACGAGCAGTACTTC. Variable domain in full (rest from reference TRBV30 and TRBJ2-7): SQTIHQWPATLVQPVGSPLSLECTVEGTSNPNLYWYRQAAGRGLQLLFYSVGIGQISSEVPQNLSASRPQDRQFILSSKKLLLSDSGFYLCAWSGLAYEQYFGPGTRLTVT.

This rearrangement joins TRBV30 to TRBJ1-2, with 8 bases fitting TRBD1. Germline V lookup: CDR1 GTSNPN, CDR2 SVGIG (reference sequence). The CDR3 sequence is 15 residues long. The trim removed 0 bases at V and 5 bases at J, leaving 8 bases unmatched. This CDR3 reads CAWSVESWTGYGYTF. As DNA, the CDR3 is TGTGCCTGGAGTGTTGAATCTTGGACAGGGTATGGCTACACCTTC.

This clone was detected only once. The CDR3 DNA reads TGTGCCATCAGTGGCCTGGGGGTTGGCCCTAACTATGGCTACACCTTC. It translates to CAISGLGVGPNYGYTF. This chain connects TRBV10-3 to TRBJ1-2; D might be TRBD1 (5 bases). The CDR3 is 16 residues long. V lost 4 bases and J lost 0, with 15 bases in between. Germline V lookup: CDR1 ENHRY, CDR2 SYGVKD.

The chain carries TRBV5-6 and TRBJ1-3; 10 bases line up with TRBD1. This CDR3 contains 17 residues. Trimming removed 0 bases from V and 1 base from J; junction bases left unmatched: 4. The V gene's germline CDR1 is SGHDT and CDR2 YYEEEE. CDR3 amino acids: CASSLAEGQGSGNTIYF. The CDR3 bases are TGTGCCAGCAGCTTGGCCGAGGGACAGGGGTCTGGAAACACCATATATTTT. Variable domain in full (rest from reference TRBV5-6 and TRBJ1-3): DAGVTQSPTHLIKTRGQQVTLRCSPKSGHDTVSWYQQALGQGPQFIFQYYEEEERQRGNFPDRFSGHQFPNYSSELNVNALLLGDSALYLCASSLAEGQGSGNTIYFGEGSWLTVV.

The chain links TRBV29-1 to TRBJ2-2; possibly TRBD2 for D (5 bases). CDR1 is SQVTM, CDR2 ANQGSEA, per germline. V shed 6 bases and J shed 0 bases, with 14 bases lying between them. The CDR3 is 15 residues long. The CDR3 is CSVPGRGSNTGELFF. Written as DNA, the CDR3 is TGCAGCGTCCCAGGCCGGGGATCGAACACCGGGGAGCTGTTTTTT.

The genes are TRBV7-9 and TRBJ2-1, with 7 bases fitting TRBD2. Germline V gene lookup returns CDR1 SEHNR and CDR2 FQNEAQ (reference sequence). Germline trimming cut 5 bases from V and 0 bases from J; bases unmatched to any gene: 13. The CDR3 is made up of 18 amino acids. CDR3 protein: CASSPRAEGGSSYNEQFF. The DNA for the CDR3 is TGTGCCAGCAGCCCCAGGGCCGAGGGAGGGAGCTCCTACAATGAGCAGTTCTTC.

V and J are TRBV15 and TRBJ1-3, with D maybe TRBD1 (6 bases). This CDR3 has 16 amino acids. Germline V lookup: CDR1 LNHNV, CDR2 YYDKDF (reference sequence). The ends were cut back, 1 base at V and 0 bases at J, with 10 bases in the middle. The CDR3 nucleotides are TGTGCCACCAGCAGAGCAGGGGAAAACTCTGGAAACACCATATATTTT. Translating gives CATSRAGENSGNTIYF. The full variable domain, in which reference TRBV15 and TRBJ1-3 provide the parts outside the CDR3, is DAMVIQNPRYQVTQFGKPVTLSCSQTLNHNVMYWYQQKSSQAPKLLFHYYDKDFNNEADTPDNFQSRRPNTSFCFLDIRSPGLGDTAMYLCATSRAGENSGNTIYFGEGSWLTVV.

As regards this clone: It may be a read error: a sequence one base away is much more abundant. Other DNA sequences within the sample encode an identical CDR3. The gene calls are TRBV5-6 and TRBJ1-1, with D maybe TRBD1 (6 bases). The CDR3 consists of 13 residues. Germline V gives CDR1 SGHDT, CDR2 YYEEEE. V was shortened by 2 bases and J by 2 bases, with 7 bases between the two germline ends. The chain's CDR3 is CASSLGGNTEAFF. The CDR3 DNA sequence: TGTGCCAGCAGCTTAGGGGGTAACACTGAAGCTTTCTTT.

This sequence joins TRBV28 and TRBJ1-2, with a tentative D call TRBD1 (5 bases). Trimming pared 7 bases from V and 5 bases from J, leaving 17 bases between. The CDR3 sequence is 14 residues long. The germline V gene has CDR1 MDHEN and CDR2 SYDVKM. CDR3 residues: CASIYTGGGYGYTF. As DNA, the CDR3 is TGTGCCAGCATCTACACGGGGGGTGGTTATGGCTACACCTTC.

V usage is TRBV7-8 and J usage is TRBJ2-2; TRBD1 aligns across 8 bases. The CDR3 totals 15 residues. Per the germline V gene, CDR1 is SGHVS and CDR2 is FQNEAQ. Germline trimming cut 6 bases from V and 3 bases from J; bases unmatched to any gene: 6. As DNA, the CDR3 is TGTGCCAGCAGACCAACAGGGGGGTACACCGGGGAGCTGTTTTTT. This encodes CASRPTGGYTGELFF.

The gene calls are TRBV29-1 and TRBJ2-5, with TRBD2 matching over 7 bases. Looked up from germline, CDR1 is SQVTM and CDR2 is ANQGSEA. V shed 3 bases, J shed 2 bases, and the junction held 9 bases outside the gene matches. This CDR3 spans 15 amino acids. CDR3 sequence reads: CSVERASGRQETQYF. CDR3 DNA sequence: TGCAGCGTTGAGCGGGCTAGCGGTAGACAAGAGACCCAGTACTTC.